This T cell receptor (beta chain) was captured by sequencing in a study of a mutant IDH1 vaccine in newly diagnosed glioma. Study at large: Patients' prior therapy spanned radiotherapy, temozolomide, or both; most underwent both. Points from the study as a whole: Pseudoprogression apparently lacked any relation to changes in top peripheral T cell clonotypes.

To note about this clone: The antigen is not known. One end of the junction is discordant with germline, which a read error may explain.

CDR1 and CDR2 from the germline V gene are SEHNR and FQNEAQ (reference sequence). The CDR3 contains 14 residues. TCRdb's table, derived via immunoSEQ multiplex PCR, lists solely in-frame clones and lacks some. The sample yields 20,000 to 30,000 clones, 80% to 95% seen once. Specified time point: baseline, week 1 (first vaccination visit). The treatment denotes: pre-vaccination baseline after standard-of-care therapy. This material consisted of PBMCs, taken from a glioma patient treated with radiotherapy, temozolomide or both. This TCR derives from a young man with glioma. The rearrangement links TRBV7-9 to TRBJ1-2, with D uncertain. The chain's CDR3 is CASSEHGKTYGYAF. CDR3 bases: TGTGCCAGCAGCGAACATGGAAAGACCTATGGCTACGCCTTC.